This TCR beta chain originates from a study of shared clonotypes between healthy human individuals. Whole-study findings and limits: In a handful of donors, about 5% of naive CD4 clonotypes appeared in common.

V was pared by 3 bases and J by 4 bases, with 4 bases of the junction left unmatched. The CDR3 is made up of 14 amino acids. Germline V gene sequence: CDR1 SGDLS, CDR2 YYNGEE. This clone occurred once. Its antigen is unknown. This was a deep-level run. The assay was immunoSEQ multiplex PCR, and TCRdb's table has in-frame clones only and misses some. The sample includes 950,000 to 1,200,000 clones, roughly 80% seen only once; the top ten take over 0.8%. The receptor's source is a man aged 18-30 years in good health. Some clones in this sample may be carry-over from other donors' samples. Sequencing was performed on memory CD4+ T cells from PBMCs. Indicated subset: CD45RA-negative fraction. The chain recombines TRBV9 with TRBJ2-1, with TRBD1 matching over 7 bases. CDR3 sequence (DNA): TGTGCCAGCAGCGCCGCGACAGGGTACAATGAGCAGTTCTTC. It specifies CASSAATGYNEQFF. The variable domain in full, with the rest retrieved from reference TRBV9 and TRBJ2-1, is DSGVTQTPKHLITATGQRVTLRCSPRSGDLSVYWYQQSLDQGLQFLIQYYNGEERAKGNILERFSAQQFPDLHSELNLSSLELGDSALYFCASSAATGYNEQFFGPGTRLTVL.